These 14 T cell receptor beta chains were all obtained from the same sample, sequenced in a study of cytotoxic CD8 clonotypes in ibrutinib-treated CLL. The table came from immunoSEQ multiplex PCR; TCRdb's copy has only in-frame clones and leaves some out. The sample has about 160,000 clones; 81% are singletons. Sequences were derived from PBMCs, sampled after 12 months of ibrutinib treatment. All receptors come from a human donor with chronic lymphocytic leukemia.

V is TRBV25-1 and J is TRBJ2-7, with D possibly being TRBD1 (6 bases). Trimming shortened V by 8 bases and J by 5 bases, and 16 bases separated the two germline ends. This CDR3 is built from 13 residues. Looked up from germline, CDR1 is MGHDK and CDR2 is SYGVNS. The CDR3 reads CASGHREGHEQYF. The CDR3 nucleotides read TGTGCCAGCGGTCACAGGGAAGGCCACGAGCAGTACTTC.

A few counts support this clone. V usage is TRBV18 and J usage is TRBJ2-4, with D unclear. CDR3 length: 14 amino acids. V gave up 0 bases and J gave up 8 bases, with 11 bases separating them. Germline V gene sequence: CDR1 KGHSH, CDR2 LQKENI. CDR3 bases: TGTGCCAGCTCACCACCGGTCCGGTTAGACATTCAGTACTTC. Translated: CASSPPVRLDIQYF.

J is TRBJ1-3 and V is TRBV7-9, with D uncertain. CDR1 is SEHNR, CDR2 FQNEAQ, per germline (reference sequence). Between the trimmed V and J ends, which lost 5 bases and 0 bases, there was a span of 17 bases. The CDR3 runs 17 residues. CDR3 in DNA: TGTGCCAGCAGCCAACTTCGGACCGGTATCTCTGGAAACACCATATATTTT. This sequence encodes CASSQLRTGISGNTIYF.

The V and J genes are TRBV18 and TRBJ1-1, with D uncertain. Germline CDR1 reads KGHSH; CDR2 reads LQKENI. Deletions cut 6 bases from V and 0 bases from J, with 5 bases between. The CDR3 sequence is 12 residues long. This CDR3 is CASSTMNTEAFF. The CDR3 DNA sequence: TGTGCCAGCTCTACCATGAACACTGAAGCTTTCTTT. The entire variable domain, with the rest obtained from reference TRBV18 and TRBJ1-1, is as follows: NAGVMQNPRHLVRRRGQEARLRCSPMKGHSHVYWYRQLPEEGLKFMVYLQKENIIDESGMPKERFSAEFPKEGPSILRIQQVVRGDSAAYFCASSTMNTEAFFGQGTRLTVV.

J is TRBJ1-5 and V is TRBV6-1; 12 positions match TRBD1. Germline loops: CDR1 MNHNS, CDR2 SASEGT. V was clipped by 4 bases and J by 0 bases; unmatched bases: 7. This CDR3 region has 18 residues. This CDR3 is CASSAGQGASYSNQPQHF. CDR3 DNA sequence: TGTGCCAGCAGTGCGGGACAGGGGGCCTCCTATAGCAATCAGCCCCAGCATTTT.

This chain joins TRBV7-6 and TRBJ2-1, with 9 positions matching TRBD2. The V and J ends lost 3 bases and 3 bases, in that order; junction bases with no gene match: 3. Germline CDR1 is SGHVS and CDR2 is FNYEAQ. The CDR3 extends over 15 amino acids. The CDR3 is CASSLTSGFYNEQFF. CDR3 nucleotide sequence: TGTGCCAGCAGCTTGACTAGCGGATTCTACAATGAGCAGTTCTTC.

This clone turned up a few times. The V and J genes are TRBV14 and TRBJ2-7, with 7 bases aligning to TRBD1. Germline CDR1 and CDR2: SGHDN and FVKESK. V lost 4 bases, J lost 6 bases, and 3 bases stayed unmatched. The CDR3 runs to 12 residues. The CDR3 sequence: CASSREGAEQYF. For the CDR3, the DNA is TGTGCCAGCAGCCGAGAGGGGGCCGAGCAGTACTTC.

The rearrangement joins TRBV28 to TRBJ2-7, with 8 bases aligning to TRBD1. CDR3 size: 17 residues. Germline CDR1 is MDHEN and CDR2 is SYDVKM. The V and J ends lost 4 bases and 2 bases, in that order; junction bases with no gene match: 13. The CDR3 region has the DNA TGTGCCAGCAGTTCCCCGGGGGCAGGGGGCGTCACCTACGAGCAGTACTTC. It is translated as CASSSPGAGGVTYEQYF.

The rearrangement joins TRBV6-1 to TRBJ1-1; D uncertain. Looked up from germline, CDR1 is MNHNS and CDR2 is SASEGT. CDR3 length equals 11 residues. Trimming stripped 7 bases from V and 6 bases from J, with 9 bases between. The CDR3 here is CASTPEAEAFF. CDR3 nucleotide sequence: TGTGCCAGCACCCCAGAGGCTGAAGCTTTCTTT.

This chain links TRBV27 with TRBJ2-5; the D gene could be TRBD1 or TRBD2 (5 bases each). The CDR3 has 13 amino acids. The germline CDR1 and CDR2 sequences are MNHEY and SMNVEV (reference sequence). Deletions cut 5 bases from V and 4 bases from J, with 11 bases between. The CDR3 nucleotides read TGTGCCAGCAGTAGGGGAGCAGGAGAGACCCAGTACTTC. Its translation is CASSRGAGETQYF.

The chain recombines TRBV5-5 with TRBJ1-3; D gene ambiguous. The germline V gene encodes CDR1 SGHKS and CDR2 YYEKEE (reference sequence). V gave up 2 bases and J gave up 0 bases, with 6 bases separating them. The length of the CDR3 is 14 residues. CDR3 in amino acids: CASSFSDSGNTIYF. CDR3 DNA sequence: TGTGCCAGCAGCTTCAGTGACTCTGGAAACACCATATATTTT.

This clone has only a few counts. V gene TRBV5-6 combines with J gene TRBJ2-7; 7 bases are shared with TRBD2. The germline CDR1 and CDR2 sequences are SGHDT and YYEEEE. CDR3 length: 14 residues. V shed 7 bases and J 3 bases; nucleotides not matched to a gene: 10. This CDR3 is CASLVGGSGYEQYF. The CDR3 DNA reads as TGTGCCAGCCTCGTGGGCGGGAGCGGCTACGAGCAGTACTTC.

This clone appeared a single time. The chain recombines TRBV18 with TRBJ2-5, with TRBD1 identical over 7 bases. This CDR3 is 15 amino acids long. Germline V gene data show CDR1 as KGHSH and CDR2 as LQKENI. J lost 1 base, V lost 6 bases, and 8 bases had no gene match. CDR3 sequence: CASSRNWDSQETQYF. The CDR3 nucleotides are TGTGCCAGCTCGAGAAACTGGGACAGCCAAGAGACCCAGTACTTC.

This chain connects TRBV4-2 to TRBJ1-4; D remains ambiguous. This CDR3 is 15 amino acids long. Between the trimmed V and J ends, which lost 2 bases and 8 bases, there was a span of 15 bases. The germline V gene has CDR1 LGHNA and CDR2 YNFKEQ. CDR3 loop: CASSQSAGNREKLFF. The CDR3 coding sequence is TGTGCCAGCAGCCAATCGGCGGGAAATAGGGAAAAACTGTTTTTT.